This T cell receptor beta chain was profiled in a study of cytomegalovirus exposure and HLA in healthy donors. This clone was recorded a few times. Its antigen remains unidentified. Study observations and caveats: Testing in vitro showed a few CMV-associated chains specific for CMV antigens. There were fewer than 200 TCR beta chains listed as cytomegalovirus-associated. That first-cohort TCR clusters tended to co-occur in the 90 to 150 validation repertoires was found in a later analysis.

With 10 bases removed from V and 6 bases from J, the gap between germline ends came to 16 bases. This CDR3 has 13 residues. Measured with immunoSEQ multiplex PCR; TCRdb has only the in-frame clones, and not every one. This table has roughly 140,000 clones, 85% to 90% appearing once. The sequencing input was PBMCs. The genes are TRBV23-1 and TRBJ1-5, with a weak D call TRBD1 (6 bases). Being an ORF, TRBV23-1 has a function that is uncertain. The source is a woman in her late teens or twenties in good health and CMV-seropositive. As DNA, the CDR3 is TGCGCCATCATACAGGGTTGGAGTCAGCCCCAGCATTTT. Protein sequence: CAIIQGWSQPQHF.